These 2 T cell receptor beta chains share one sample of origin, sequenced in a study of graft-versus-host responses after intestinal transplantation. Sequencing used immunoSEQ multiplex PCR; TCRdb keeps in-frame clones, though not all of them. This table holds some 80,000 clones, approximately 90% found once. No antigen has been identified for these receptors. The sample here was unstimulated CD8+ T cells sorted from spleen or lymph node cells, taken before transplant. The receptor set was obtained from a human donor who was the organ donor for an intestinal transplant.

The rearrangement uses TRBV19 and TRBJ1-1, with 7 bases aligning to TRBD1. The germline V gene encodes CDR1 LNHDA and CDR2 SQIVND (reference sequence). The V gene end was trimmed by 7 bases and the J gene end by 7 bases; junction bases not matched to a gene: 9. This CDR3 region has 13 residues. CDR3 DNA: TGTGCCAGTACCCTGACAGGGATTGATGAAGCTTTCTTT. Protein product: CASTLTGIDEAFF.

This clone was recorded only once. V and J are TRBV13 and TRBJ2-3, with 7 bases aligning to TRBD2. V trimming: 8 bases; J trimming: 2 bases; junction bases outside the gene matches: 4. The germline V gene encodes CDR1 PRHDT and CDR2 FYEKMQ (reference sequence). The length of the CDR3 is 13 residues. CDR3 coding DNA: TGTGCCAGCGGGGACTATAACACAGATACGCAGTATTTT. This codes for CASGDYNTDTQYF.